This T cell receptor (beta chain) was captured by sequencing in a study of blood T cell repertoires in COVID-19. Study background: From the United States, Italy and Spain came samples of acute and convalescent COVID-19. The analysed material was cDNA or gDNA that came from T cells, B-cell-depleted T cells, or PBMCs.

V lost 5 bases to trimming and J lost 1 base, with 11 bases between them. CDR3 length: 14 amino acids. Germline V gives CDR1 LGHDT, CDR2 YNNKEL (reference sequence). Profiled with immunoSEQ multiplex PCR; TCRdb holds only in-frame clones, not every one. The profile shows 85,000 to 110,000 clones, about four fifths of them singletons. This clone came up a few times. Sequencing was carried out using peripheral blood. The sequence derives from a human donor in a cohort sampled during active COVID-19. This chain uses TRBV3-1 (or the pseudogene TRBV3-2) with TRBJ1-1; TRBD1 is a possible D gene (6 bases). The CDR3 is CASSTYRENTEAFF. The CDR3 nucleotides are TGTGCCAGCAGCACTTACAGGGAGAACACTGAAGCTTTCTTT.